Shown below are 20 T cell receptor beta chains from a single sample sequenced in a study of T cells after yellow fever vaccination. TCRdb passed the 5' RACE reads through MiXCR, listing each CDR3 protein once. The profile shows some 97,000 distinct CDR3 sequences, roughly 5.8% of them singletons. Here the sequenced sample was CD8+ T cells sorted from PBMCs, taken 10 days after the yellow fever booster vaccination. The source is a man younger than 35 who received the YFV17D yellow fever vaccine.

The gene calls are TRBV3-1 and TRBJ1-6; 8 bases are shared with TRBD1. The CDR3 is 22 amino acids. CDR1 is LGHDT, CDR2 YNNKEL, per germline (reference sequence). Trimming cost V 2 bases and J 10 bases; bases outside gene matches: 28. The CDR3 nucleotides read TGTGCCAGCAGCCAACCTCTTCGGGACGGAGGACAGGGAATAGGTTGGGGGTCACCCCTCCACTTT. It encodes CASSQPLRDGGQGIGWGSPLHF. Full variable domain (remainder filled in from reference TRBV3-1 and TRBJ1-6): DTAVSQTPKYLVTQMGNDKSIKCEQNLGHDTMYWYKQDSKKFLKIMFSYNNKELIINETVPNRFSPKSPDKAHLNLHINSLELGDSAVYFCASSQPLRDGGQGIGWGSPLHFGNGTRLTVT.

This clonotype was seen at least ten times. V and J are TRBV29-1 and TRBJ2-1; D might be TRBD1 or TRBD2, each matching 7 bases. Germline CDR1 SQVTM, CDR2 ANQGSEA. V shed 6 bases and J shed 8 bases, with 17 bases lying between them. The CDR3 runs to 13 residues. This chain's CDR3 is CSVWGQGGDEQFF. CDR3 coding DNA: TGCAGCGTCTGGGGGCAGGGGGGGGATGAGCAGTTCTTC.

This clonotype is medium-sized in the sample. This chain joins TRBV20-1 and TRBJ1-2, with 7 positions matching TRBD1. CDR1 and CDR2 from the germline V gene are DFQATT and SNEGSKA (reference sequence). The V and J ends lost 0 bases and 2 bases, in that order; junction bases with no gene match: 6. The CDR3 loop spans 15 amino acids. In DNA, the CDR3 is TGCAGTGCTAGAGACCCTATGACAGGGAACTATGGCTACACCTTC. The encoded protein is CSARDPMTGNYGYTF.

The chain couples TRBV27 to TRBJ2-1; 7 bases line up with TRBD1. The CDR3 sequence is 13 residues long. V was pared by 4 bases and J by 4 bases, with 1 base of the junction left unmatched. The germline gives CDR1 MNHEY, CDR2 SMNVEV (reference sequence). The CDR3 sequence is CASSWGQYNEQFF. The CDR3 DNA sequence: TGTGCCAGCAGTTGGGGACAGTACAATGAGCAGTTCTTC.

This chain's CDR3 is CASSTDRGEFNGYTF. CDR3 DNA: TGCGCCAGCAGCACCGACAGGGGAGAATTTAATGGCTACACCTTC. The genes are TRBV5-1 and TRBJ1-2, with 8 bases aligning to TRBD1. The germline V gene encodes CDR1 SGHRS and CDR2 YFSETQ. V was pared by 4 bases and J by 6 bases, with 11 bases of the junction left unmatched. The length of the CDR3 is 15 residues.

This clonotype has a handful of counts. One junction end does not reproduce the germline sequence, and a read error may be involved. J is TRBJ1-2 and V is TRBV15, with TRBD1 as a possible D gene (5 bases). There are 11 residues in the CDR3. Germline assignment: CDR1 LNHNV and CDR2 YYDKDF (reference sequence). The CDR3 loop reads CATSLRADHRF. The DNA for the CDR3 is TGTGCCACCAGCCTCAGGGCGGATCACCGGTTC. Variable domain in full (rest from reference TRBV15 and TRBJ1-2): DAMVIQNPRYQVTQFGKPVTLSCSQTLNHNVMYWYQQKSSQAPKLLFHYYDKDFNNEADTPDNFQSRRPNTSFCFLDIRSPGLGDTAMYLCATSLRADHRFGSGTRLTVV.

This chain links TRBV7-9 with TRBJ2-4; no clear D. This CDR3 is built from 15 residues. The V end lost 5 bases, the J end lost 3 bases, and 14 bases lay between the germline ends. Germline V CDR1 and CDR2: SEHNR, FQNEAQ (reference sequence). In nucleotides, the CDR3 is TGTGCCAGCAGCCCCAGTTTAATAGGCAAAAACATTCAGTACTTC. This codes for CASSPSLIGKNIQYF. Combining the CDR3 with reference TRBV7-9 and TRBJ2-4 gives the whole variable domain DTGVSQNPRHKITKRGQNVTFRCDPISEHNRLYWYRQTLGQGPEFLTYFQNEAQLEKSRLLSDRFSAERPKGSFSTLEIQRTEQGDSAMYLCASSPSLIGKNIQYFGAGTRLSVL.

The rearrangement links TRBV29-1 to TRBJ1-2; TRBD1 aligns across 9 bases. Germline CDR1 is SQVTM and CDR2 is ANQGSEA. The CDR3 spans 13 residues. The trim removed 3 bases at V and 8 bases at J, leaving 7 bases unmatched. In DNA form, the CDR3 reads TGCAGCGTTGATATCGGACAGGGGAGAGGCTACACCTTC. This codes for CSVDIGQGRGYTF.

This chain links TRBV15 with TRBJ2-2; D could derive from TRBD1 or TRBD2 (5 bases each). There are 15 residues in the CDR3. CDR1 and CDR2 (germline): LNHNV, YYDKDF (reference sequence). Trimming removed 1 base at V and 3 bases at J, with 9 bases between. CDR3 DNA sequence: TGTGCCACCAGCAGAGGGGACGGAGACACCGGGGAGCTGTTTTTT. Translated, it gives CATSRGDGDTGELFF. The variable domain in full, completed from reference TRBV15 and TRBJ2-2, reads DAMVIQNPRYQVTQFGKPVTLSCSQTLNHNVMYWYQQKSSQAPKLLFHYYDKDFNNEADTPDNFQSRRPNTSFCFLDIRSPGLGDTAMYLCATSRGDGDTGELFFGEGSRLTVL.

This clonotype was counted a few times. The V gene is TRBV3-1, the J gene TRBJ2-3; the match to TRBD1 covers 7 bases. With V trimmed by 0 bases and J by 4 bases, 10 bases remained unmatched. The CDR3 has 17 amino acids. CDR1 and CDR2 from the germline V gene are LGHDT and YNNKEL (reference sequence). In nucleotides, the CDR3 is TGTGCCAGCAGCCAAGATTCCCTCAGGGGGTCGGCAGATACGCAGTATTTT. It yields the protein CASSQDSLRGSADTQYF.

Only a few counts were recorded for this clonotype. The J gene is TRBJ2-5, the V gene TRBV12-5, with 9 bases lining up with TRBD2. V trimming: 2 bases; J trimming: 2 bases; junction bases outside the gene matches: 6. The germline CDR1 and CDR2 sequences are LGHNT and FRNRAP. This CDR3 spans 16 amino acids. The DNA for the CDR3 is TGTGCTAGTGGTTTGCCTAGCGGGGAGGAACAAGAGACCCAGTACTTC. The encoded protein is CASGLPSGEEQETQYF. The whole variable domain, filled in from reference TRBV12-5 and TRBJ2-5, reads DARVTQTPRHKVTEMGQEVTMRCQPILGHNTVFWYRQTMMQGLELLAYFRNRAPLDDSGMPKDRFSAEMPDATLATLKIQPSEPRDSAVYFCASGLPSGEEQETQYFGPGTRLLVL.

This sequence joins TRBV3-1 and TRBJ2-3; TRBD1 might be the D (6 bases). V lost 0 bases, J lost 1 base, and 26 bases lay in between. This CDR3 has 21 residues. Germline loops: CDR1 LGHDT, CDR2 YNNKEL (reference sequence). The CDR3 DNA reads TGTGCCAGCAGCCAAGATTCCGTCGGTAACAGGGTGTACAGGGGCACAGATACGCAGTATTTT. This codes for CASSQDSVGNRVYRGTDTQYF.

The chain carries TRBV20-1 and TRBJ2-3; D not certain. CDR1 and CDR2 from the germline V gene are DFQATT and SNEGSKA (reference sequence). The CDR3 is 15 residues long. V lost 4 bases and J 4 bases, leaving 18 bases between the germline ends. The CDR3, as DNA: TGCAGTGCTACCTTTCTAGAATCAGGCCCAGATACGCAGTATTTT. Its translation is CSATFLESGPDTQYF.

The rearrangement joins TRBV6-5 to TRBJ2-1; TRBD1 might be the D (6 bases). The CDR3 covers 13 residues. Per germline, CDR1 MNHEY and CDR2 SVGAGI. The ends were cut back, 2 bases at V and 6 bases at J, with 8 bases in the middle. The CDR3 region is CASSYQGRNEQFF. The CDR3 coding sequence is TGTGCCAGCAGTTACCAGGGGCGCAATGAGCAGTTCTTC.

This clonotype was counted many times. J is TRBJ2-3 and V is TRBV4-1; D might be TRBD2 (7 bases). Trimming removed 2 bases from V and 3 bases from J, with 15 bases in between. This CDR3 region has 16 residues. Germline-derived CDR1 and CDR2 are MGHRA and YSYEKL. The chain's CDR3 is CASSQPRRGGTDTQYF. DNA for the CDR3: TGCGCCAGCAGCCAACCTAGAAGGGGGGGGACAGATACGCAGTATTTT.

Ten or more counts support this clonotype. This chain joins TRBV4-3 and TRBJ2-3; 10 nucleotides match TRBD2. CDR3 length equals 16 residues. Trimming removed 1 base from V and 4 bases from J; junction bases left unmatched: 5. The germline CDR1 and CDR2 sequences are LGHNA and YSLEER. The CDR3 loop reads CASSQVSGGASDTQYF. The CDR3 nucleotides are TGCGCCAGCAGCCAAGTCAGCGGGGGGGCCTCAGATACGCAGTATTTT.

The chain employs TRBV11-2 and TRBJ2-7; TRBD1 matches 9 bases. Germline CDR1 SGHAT, CDR2 FQNNGV. The CDR3 runs 15 residues. Trimming cost V 3 bases and J 1 base; bases outside gene matches: 4. CDR3 loop: CASSFTGGASYEQYF. CDR3 DNA sequence: TGTGCCAGCAGCTTTACAGGGGGCGCTTCCTACGAGCAGTACTTC.

This chain connects TRBV7-6 to TRBJ2-1; 12 bases align to TRBD2. Trimming removed 4 bases from V and 9 bases from J; junction bases left unmatched: 13. CDR1 is SGHVS, CDR2 FNYEAQ, per germline. This CDR3 spans 17 amino acids. CDR3 residues: CASSWLGPGLAGFEQFF. The CDR3 DNA reads TGTGCCAGCAGCTGGTTAGGGCCCGGACTAGCGGGGTTTGAGCAGTTCTTC.

This clonotype appeared many times. The chain carries TRBV9 and TRBJ2-3; D may correspond to TRBD1 or TRBD2 (6 bases each). V was clipped by 1 base and J by 2 bases, with 8 bases between them. The length of the CDR3 is 14 residues. CDR1 and CDR2 (germline): SGDLS, YYNGEE. The CDR3 is CASSVSGATDTQYF. The CDR3 DNA is TGTGCCAGCAGCGTATCGGGGGCCACAGATACGCAGTATTTT.

This clonotype appeared many times. This chain joins TRBV7-9 and TRBJ2-5; D is ambiguous. This CDR3 region has 14 residues. With 6 bases removed from V and 4 bases from J, the gap between germline ends came to 15 bases. Germline V gene sequence: CDR1 SEHNR, CDR2 FQNEAQ (reference sequence). CDR3 residues: CASSYPWITETQYF. The CDR3 nucleotides are TGTGCCAGCAGTTACCCGTGGATCACAGAGACCCAGTACTTC.